This T cell receptor (beta chain) was retrieved from a study of HIV-infected patients and healthy controls. The V gene's germline CDR1 is MGHRA and CDR2 YSYEKL. The CDR3 is 16 amino acids. The V and J ends lost 4 bases and 6 bases, in that order; junction bases with no gene match: 11. Reverse transcription used around 480 ng RNA and constant-region primers for alpha and beta. Using multiplexing indices, alpha and beta chain libraries were generated apart by chain-specific third strand synthesis. Ligation attached cDNA to a 5' RACE adapter that carried a random hexamer and SP2 site. Second strand synthesis was primed from the SP2 site. The library had 12-nucleotide molecular identifiers formed by two random hexamers joined together. TCRdb redid the calling of the 5' RACE reads with MiXCR, one entry per CDR3 protein. Counted here are 18,000 or so distinct CDR3 sequences, 9% to 10% occurring once; the ten biggest clones make up under 8.5%.

This clonotype was picked up many times. The repertoire came from unfractionated whole blood and reflected all unsorted peripheral T cells. Peripheral blood, around 2.5 ml, was drawn for RNA extraction. Material: blood. V and J are TRBV4-1 and TRBJ1-4, with 7 bases fitting TRBD1. This TCR was sampled from an adult in good health. Written as DNA, the CDR3 is TGCGCCAGCAGCCGGGTCGCCGGGACAGTTGATGAAAAACTGTTTTTT. Translating it yields CASSRVAGTVDEKLFF.